This is a list of T cell receptor beta chains from one sample in a study of siplizumab effects on memory and regulatory T cells. Clones were read by immunoSEQ multiplex PCR, and TCRdb kept only the in-frame ones, dropping some. The table includes about 100,000 clones, 94% detected once. The sample consisted of non-Treg CD4+ T cells sorted from blood. These receptors were obtained from a human donor in good health. CDR3s include the opening cysteine and the closing phenylalanine or tryptophan. Fields, in order: clone size, V gene, CDR3 protein. Not all rows give a size; the values are once, few, many and, for expanded clones, a class.

-	TRBV7-2	CASSPIKSRDWGGTQYF
-	TRBV7-7	CASSLGVGGTDTQYF
-	TRBV25-1	CASSDSAFSYNEQFF
-	TRBV5-1	CASSLAPSGSTETQYF
once	TRBV12-5	CASGLVNFRGLRIEQFF
-	TRBV9	CASSVESGQGGTQYF
-	TRBV21-1	CASSRPTGSSYNEQFF
-	TRBV9	CASSVDLETTSNEQFF
-	TRBV19	CASSISRRPAYEQYF
-	TRBV6-5	CASSTSGGYTF
-	TRBV6-5	CASRVGQGEPYEQYF
-	TRBV9	CASSVAEVEAGVTDTQYF
-	TRBV21-1	CASSKALYRVVYEQYF
-	TRBV29-1	CSVRDSYEQYF
-	TRBV27	CASSHTGLAGGPKTDTQYF
-	TRBV27	CASRMWGAAEGETQYF
-	TRBV6-5	CASSYLLTGAEAFF
-	TRBV7-8	CASSPALAANYGYTF
once	TRBV5-6	CASSFELTEAFF
-	TRBV11-2	CASSIQGAGEQYF
-	TRBV6-6	CASSSYSNQPQHF
-	TRBV25-1	CASSEPSSDTQYF
-	TRBV6-1	CASSDWTDVSYEQYF
-	TRBV18	CASSVGQGTEAFF
-	TRBV25-1	CASSDNRGNEKLFF
-	TRBV2	CASFGGPGLAGGTSSYEQYF
-	TRBV28	CASSFRFGFRISYEQYF
few	TRBV10-2	CASQLQETQYF